The next 9 T cell receptor beta chains were all read from a single sample in a study of blood T cell repertoires in COVID-19. Assay: immunoSEQ multiplex PCR; the TCRdb copy retains only in-frame clones and omits some. Altogether 25,000 to 35,000 clones are present, 89% being singletons, with the ten largest covering 0.55% to 0.7%. The sequenced sample consisted of peripheral blood. These receptors were collected from a woman aged 40 to 49 with active or convalescent COVID-19.

The chain joins TRBV7-9 to TRBJ2-7; D perhaps matches TRBD2 (5 bases). The CDR3 is made up of 14 amino acids. V dropped 1 base and J dropped 6 bases, with 13 bases sitting between them. Germline V gene sequence: CDR1 SEHNR, CDR2 FQNEAQ (reference sequence). DNA of the CDR3: TGTGCCAGCAGCTTAGGAGGGAGATGGGGCGAGCAGTACTTC. Protein sequence: CASSLGGRWGEQYF. Variable domain in full (rest from reference TRBV7-9 and TRBJ2-7): DTGVSQNPRHKITKRGQNVTFRCDPISEHNRLYWYRQTLGQGPEFLTYFQNEAQLEKSRLLSDRFSAERPKGSFSTLEIQRTEQGDSAMYLCASSLGGRWGEQYFGPGTRLTVT.

This clone showed up just once. The J gene is TRBJ2-3, the V gene TRBV5-4; 7 nucleotides agree with TRBD2. The V and J ends lost 0 bases and 0 bases, in that order; junction bases with no gene match: 1. Germline V gene lookup returns CDR1 SGHNT and CDR2 YYREEE (reference sequence). CDR3 size: 15 residues. The CDR3 bases are TGTGCCAGCAGCTTGGTGGGGGGGAGCACAGATACGCAGTATTTT. Its translation: CASSLVGGSTDTQYF.

A word on this clone: Distinct nucleotide sequences in the sample also encode this CDR3. The chain joins TRBV5-4 to TRBJ1-1; D is perhaps TRBD1 (6 bases). CDR3 length: 14 amino acids. The V end lost 7 bases, the J end lost 2 bases, and 15 bases lay between the germline ends. Per the germline V gene, CDR1 is SGHNT and CDR2 is YYREEE (reference sequence). This CDR3 reads CASFGGRGNTEAFF. The DNA for the CDR3 is TGTGCCAGCTTTGGGGGCCGGGGTAACACTGAAGCTTTCTTT.

This sequence joins TRBV3-1 (or the pseudogene TRBV3-2) and TRBJ1-1; D is unclear. This CDR3 comprises 14 residues. Trimming stripped 0 bases from V and 9 bases from J, with 14 bases between. Germline CDR1 LGHDT, CDR2 YNNKEL (reference sequence). The CDR3 here is CASSQDLGSGKAFF. In nucleotides, the CDR3 is TGTGCCAGCAGCCAAGATCTCGGGTCGGGTAAAGCTTTCTTT.

This chain's CDR3 is CAWSVGTPGENEQFF. DNA for the CDR3: TGTGCCTGGAGTGTAGGGACACCCGGGGAGAATGAGCAGTTCTTC. This sequence joins TRBV30 and TRBJ2-1; TRBD1 might be the D (6 bases). This CDR3 spans 15 amino acids. With 0 bases removed from V and 7 bases from J, the gap between germline ends came to 16 bases. Germline V CDR1 and CDR2: GTSNPN, SVGIG (reference sequence).

The chain joins TRBV5-4 to TRBJ2-7; 11 nucleotides line up with TRBD2. The CDR3 is 17 residues long. J lost 2 bases, V lost 0 bases, and 7 bases had no gene match. The germline V gene has CDR1 SGHNT and CDR2 YYREEE (reference sequence). The CDR3 sequence: CASSLGLLAGETYEQYF. The CDR3 DNA reads TGTGCCAGCAGCTTGGGTCTACTAGCGGGAGAAACCTACGAGCAGTACTTC.

The V call is TRBV24-1, the J call TRBJ1-4; tentative D call: TRBD1 (5 bases). CDR1 is KGHDR and CDR2 is SFDVKD in the germline V gene. V lost 4 bases to trimming and J lost 5 bases, with 13 bases between them. The length of the CDR3 is 15 residues. Here the CDR3 DNA reads TGTGCCACCAGTGAGCCCGGGACTAAGAATGAAAAACTGTTTTTT. Its protein is CATSEPGTKNEKLFF.

This chain uses TRBV18 with TRBJ2-7; 11 nucleotides line up with TRBD1. The germline V gene encodes CDR1 KGHSH and CDR2 LQKENI. J was trimmed by 5 bases and V by 2 bases; bases with no gene match: 5. The CDR3 spans 15 residues. CDR3 amino acids: CASSPGTGGRNEQYF. CDR3 in DNA: TGTGCCAGCTCACCAGGGACAGGGGGTCGGAACGAGCAGTACTTC.

The genes are TRBV19 and TRBJ2-7; TRBD2 matches at 8 bases. J was trimmed by 2 bases and V by 4 bases; bases with no gene match: 4. The CDR3 spans 14 residues. Germline V gives CDR1 LNHDA, CDR2 SQIVND (reference sequence). CDR3: CASSTPGLAYEQYF. In nucleotides, the CDR3 is TGTGCCAGTAGTACTCCGGGACTAGCCTACGAGCAGTACTTC.